Presented here are 4 T cell receptor beta chains from one specimen sequenced in a study of blood T cell repertoires in COVID-19 (dated by TCRdb to 2019 to 2021). Libraries were built with the immunoSEQ multiplex PCR assay. The table comes from immuneACCESS by way of TCRdb, which keeps in-frame sequences with V and J called. Part of the clones is missing from these tables; in studies checked, under half for an unresolved V gene and the rest for unknown reasons. This sample gives around 85,000 clones in total; more than 85% of them show up just once. The leading ten clones occupy more than 0.95% of the sample. Sequencing was done on a sample of PBMCs or T cells enriched from blood (not recorded which). The receptors derive from a woman between 50 and 59 years old with acute COVID-19.

This chain joins TRBV19 and TRBJ2-7; 9 bases line up with TRBD2. Germline CDR1 LNHDA, CDR2 SQIVND (reference sequence). V lost 1 base, J lost 4 bases, and 5 bases stayed unmatched. This CDR3 is built from 15 residues. CDR3 DNA: TGTGCCAGTAGTATAGCGTCTAGCGGGACATACGAGCAGTACTTC. Protein product: CASSIASSGTYEQYF.

The CDR3: CASSPGADTQYF. The CDR3 region has the DNA TGTGCCAGCAGCCCGGGGGCAGATACGCAGTATTTT. V usage is TRBV7-2 and J usage is TRBJ2-3, with a tentative D call TRBD2 (6 bases). The V and J ends lost 5 bases and 4 bases respectively, with 7 bases between them. Germline V gives CDR1 SGHTA, CDR2 FQGNSA. CDR3 length: 12 residues.

This chain uses TRBV7-6 with TRBJ1-1, with a possible D match to TRBD1 (5 bases). V gave up 6 bases and J gave up 0 bases, with 11 bases separating them. The CDR3 is 14 residues long. Germline CDR1 SGHVS, CDR2 FNYEAQ. The CDR3 DNA reads TGTGCCAGCAGTGCCACAGGTTTGAACACTGAAGCTTTCTTT. Its protein product is CASSATGLNTEAFF.

The V call is TRBV24-1, the J call TRBJ2-3; D call uncertain. Per germline, CDR1 KGHDR and CDR2 SFDVKD. The CDR3 runs 13 residues. The V gene lost 3 bases and the J gene lost 2 bases, with 5 bases spanning the gap. CDR3 in DNA: TGTGCCACCAGTGATGTCGTCACAGATACGCAGTATTTT. Protein sequence: CATSDVVTDTQYF.